Shown below are 8 T cell receptor beta chains from a single sample sequenced in a study of blood T cell repertoires in COVID-19. Profiling relied on immunoSEQ multiplex PCR, and the TCRdb table lists in-frame clones only, not all of them. Of a few hundred thousand clones in the sample, 85% were seen once. What was sequenced was peripheral blood. These receptors all come from a human donor in a cohort sampled during active COVID-19.

The rearrangement joins TRBV2 to TRBJ2-1; 12 bases align to TRBD1. The V gene's germline CDR1 is SNHLY and CDR2 FYNNEI. The length of the CDR3 is 13 residues. The ends lost 8 bases at V and 14 bases at J; junction bases unmatched: 10. Written as DNA, the CDR3 is TGTGCCAGCGAGAAGGGACAGGGGGCATGGAAGTTCTTC. Protein: CASEKGQGAWKFF.

The chain's CDR3 is CASSDPGRGSSYGYTF. DNA for the CDR3: TGCGCCAGCAGTGACCCCGGCAGGGGATCGAGCTATGGCTACACCTTC. The rearrangement links TRBV10-2 to TRBJ1-2, with TRBD1 as a possible D gene (6 bases). Germline V gene data show CDR1 as WSHSY and CDR2 as SAAADI. The length of the CDR3 is 16 residues. The V and J ends lost 3 bases and 4 bases respectively, with 18 bases between them.

The V gene is TRBV18, the J gene TRBJ1-4; 7 nucleotides agree with TRBD1. With 4 bases clipped from V and 5 bases from J, the junction kept 7 bases outside the gene matches. The germline CDR1 and CDR2 sequences are KGHSH and LQKENI. The CDR3 totals 15 residues. For the CDR3, the DNA is TGTGCCAGCTCACACCCGGGACAGCAGAATGAAAAACTGTTTTTT. Protein sequence: CASSHPGQQNEKLFF.

The V and J genes are TRBV7-9 and TRBJ2-3; TRBD2 matches at 10 bases. CDR1 and CDR2 (germline): SEHNR, FQNEAQ (reference sequence). The CDR3 sequence is 16 residues long. V lost 1 base to trimming and J lost 5 bases; unmatched junction nucleotides: 6. In DNA, the CDR3 is TGTGCCAGCAGCTTAGGTGCTAGCGGGGGAGGAGATACGCAGTATTTT. Protein: CASSLGASGGGDTQYF.

This chain links TRBV18 with TRBJ1-1; tentative D call: TRBD1 (6 bases). From germline, CDR1 is KGHSH and CDR2 LQKENI. The CDR3 spans 13 residues. V gave up 8 bases and J gave up 5 bases, with 15 bases separating them. The CDR3 protein is CASTKGVRTEAFF. CDR3 nucleotide sequence: TGTGCCAGCACCAAGGGGGTGAGGACTGAAGCTTTCTTT.

The chain links TRBV2 to TRBJ1-6; 7 nucleotides agree with TRBD1. V trimming: 5 bases; J trimming: 7 bases; junction bases outside the gene matches: 14. Per the germline V gene, CDR1 is SNHLY and CDR2 is FYNNEI. This CDR3 region has 17 residues. The chain's CDR3 is CASSRWQGQDGNSPLHF. DNA of the CDR3: TGTGCCAGCAGTCGATGGCAAGGACAGGACGGAAATTCACCCCTCCACTTT.

This clone was seen a single time. The chain couples TRBV30 to TRBJ2-7; no clear D. Germline CDR1 and CDR2: GTSNPN and SVGIG (reference sequence). The CDR3 is made up of 12 amino acids. The germline V and J ends were trimmed by 3 bases and 2 bases, with 8 bases remaining between them. Here the CDR3 DNA reads TGTGCCTGGAGCGATCGGGCCTACGAGCAGTACTTC. Translated: CAWSDRAYEQYF.

This chain connects TRBV7-3 to TRBJ2-7; 13 bases align to TRBD2. This CDR3 spans 21 amino acids. Germline V gene lookup returns CDR1 SGHTA and CDR2 FQGTGA. Trimming at V came to 1 base and at J to 0 bases, leaving 15 bases not matched to a gene. CDR3 DNA sequence: TGTGCCAGCAGCTTAATCGGCCCAGGACTAGCGGGGGCCACACACTCCTACGAGCAGTACTTC. This encodes CASSLIGPGLAGATHSYEQYF.